The clone carrying this TCR beta chain was seen more than once but under ten times. The target antigen is unknown. CDR3 length: 16 residues. Germline V gives CDR1 MDHEN, CDR2 SYDVKM. After removal of 5 bases from V and 1 base from J, the junction contained 6 bases not matched to a gene. This specimen comes from a study of post-analysis software for immune sequencing data. Study overall: Included courses were relapsing-remitting and secondary progressive multiple sclerosis; progressive-relapsing multiple sclerosis was also included.

Carried by the TCR beta cDNA libraries were unique molecular identifiers. It was from roughly 1 to 10 million T cells that roughly 0.5 million cDNA molecules came. A single record per CDR3 protein comes from TCRdb applying MiXCR to the PCR reads. This sample has roughly 650,000 distinct CDR3 sequences, with approximately 60% found just once. General study points: Among multiple sclerosis patients, normalized Chao1 diversity was significantly below that of controls. Controls showed lower frequencies than patients for roughly 5 TRBV segments, and TRBV5-6, TRBV5-1 and TRBV20-1 were among these. Under F measure analysis, samples from one preparation batch co-clustered strongly.

The chain joins TRBV28 to TRBJ2-7; TRBD2 matches at 12 bases. The sequencing input was blood. This TCR was sampled from a girl aged 2 to 10 with multiple sclerosis. CDR3: CASSSLAGGGSYEQYF. CDR3 coding DNA: TGTGCCAGCAGTAGTCTAGCGGGAGGGGGGTCCTACGAGCAGTACTTC.